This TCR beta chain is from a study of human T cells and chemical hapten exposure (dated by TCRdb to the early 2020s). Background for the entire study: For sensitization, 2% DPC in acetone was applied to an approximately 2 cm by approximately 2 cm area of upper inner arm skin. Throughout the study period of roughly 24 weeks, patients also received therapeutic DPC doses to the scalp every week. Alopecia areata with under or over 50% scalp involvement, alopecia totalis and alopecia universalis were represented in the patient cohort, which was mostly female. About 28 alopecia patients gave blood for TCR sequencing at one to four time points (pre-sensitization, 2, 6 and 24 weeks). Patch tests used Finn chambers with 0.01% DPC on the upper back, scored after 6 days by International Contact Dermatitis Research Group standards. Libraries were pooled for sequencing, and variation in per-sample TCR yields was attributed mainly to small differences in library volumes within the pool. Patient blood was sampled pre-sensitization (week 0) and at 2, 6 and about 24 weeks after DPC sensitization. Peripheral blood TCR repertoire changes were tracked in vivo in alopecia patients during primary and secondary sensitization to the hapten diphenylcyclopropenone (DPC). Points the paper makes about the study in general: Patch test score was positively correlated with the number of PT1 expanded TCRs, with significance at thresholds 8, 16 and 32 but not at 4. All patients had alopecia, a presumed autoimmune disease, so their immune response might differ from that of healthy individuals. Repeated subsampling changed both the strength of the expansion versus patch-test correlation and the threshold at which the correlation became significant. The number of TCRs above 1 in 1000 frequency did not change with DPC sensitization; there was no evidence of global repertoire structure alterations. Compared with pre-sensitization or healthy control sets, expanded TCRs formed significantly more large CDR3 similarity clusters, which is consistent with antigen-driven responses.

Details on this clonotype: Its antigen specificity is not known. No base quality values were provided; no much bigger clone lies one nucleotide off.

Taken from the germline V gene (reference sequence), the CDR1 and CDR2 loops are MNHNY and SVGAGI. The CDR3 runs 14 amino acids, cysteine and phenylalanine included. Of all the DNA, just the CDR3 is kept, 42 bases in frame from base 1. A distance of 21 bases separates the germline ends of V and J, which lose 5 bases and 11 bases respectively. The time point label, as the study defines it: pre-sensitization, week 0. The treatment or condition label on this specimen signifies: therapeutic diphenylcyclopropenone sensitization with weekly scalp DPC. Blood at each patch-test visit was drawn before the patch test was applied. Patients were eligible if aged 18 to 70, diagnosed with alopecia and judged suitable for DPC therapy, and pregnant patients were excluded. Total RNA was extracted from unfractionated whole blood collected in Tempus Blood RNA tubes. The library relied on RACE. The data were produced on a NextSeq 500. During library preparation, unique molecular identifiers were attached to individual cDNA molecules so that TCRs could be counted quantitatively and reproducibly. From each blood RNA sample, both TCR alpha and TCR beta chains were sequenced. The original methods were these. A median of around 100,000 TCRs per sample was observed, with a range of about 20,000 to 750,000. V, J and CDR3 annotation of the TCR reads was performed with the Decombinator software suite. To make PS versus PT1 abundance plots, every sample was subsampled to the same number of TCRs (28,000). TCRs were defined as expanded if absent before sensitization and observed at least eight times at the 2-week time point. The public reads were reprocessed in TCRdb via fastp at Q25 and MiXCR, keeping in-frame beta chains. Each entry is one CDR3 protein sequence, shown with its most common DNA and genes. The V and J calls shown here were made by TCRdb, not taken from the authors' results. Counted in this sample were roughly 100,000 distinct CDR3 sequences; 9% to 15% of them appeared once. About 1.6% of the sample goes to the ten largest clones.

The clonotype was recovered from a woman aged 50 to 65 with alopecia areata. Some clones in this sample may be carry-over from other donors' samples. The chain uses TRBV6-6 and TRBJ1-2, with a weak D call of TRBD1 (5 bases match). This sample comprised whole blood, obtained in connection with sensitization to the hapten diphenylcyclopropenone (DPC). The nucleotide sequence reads TGTGCCAGCAGTCTAACGACAGAACTATGGGGTTACACCTTC. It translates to CASSLTTELWGYTF.